These 12 T cell receptor beta chains share one sample of origin, sequenced in a study of PD-1 blockade in classical Hodgkin lymphoma. Method: immunoSEQ multiplex PCR; TCRdb's copy keeps in-frame clones and lacks some. The sample includes about 97,000 clones, around 80% of them seen just once. Every patient had relapsed following autologous stem cell transplantation, and cohorts differed in brentuximab vedotin exposure. Sequenced material: peripheral blood mononuclear cells (PBMCs), taken at baseline. The receptors were sampled from a human donor with classical Hodgkin lymphoma.

V usage is TRBV10-3 and J usage is TRBJ1-1, with D possibly being TRBD1 (5 bases). Germline V gives CDR1 ENHRY, CDR2 SYGVKD. The V gene lost 2 bases and the J gene lost 4 bases, with 11 bases spanning the gap. The CDR3 covers 14 residues. CDR3 coding DNA: TGTGCCATCAGTGAGGTACTGGGGGGCACTGAAGCTTTCTTT. It translates to CAISEVLGGTEAFF.

CDR3 protein: CASRRGLIETQYF. The CDR3 bases are TGTGCCAGCAGGAGGGGGTTAATTGAGACCCAGTACTTC. The chain joins TRBV6-6 to TRBJ2-5; D may be TRBD1 (6 bases). V was shortened by 6 bases and J by 5 bases, with 13 bases between the two germline ends. The germline V gene encodes CDR1 MNHNY and CDR2 SVGAGI (reference sequence). The length of the CDR3 is 13 residues.

The chain links TRBV19 to TRBJ2-1, with D perhaps matching TRBD1 or TRBD2 (5 bases each). With 5 bases removed from V and 4 bases from J, the gap between germline ends came to 18 bases. Per germline, CDR1 LNHDA and CDR2 SQIVND (reference sequence). This CDR3 is 16 amino acids long. The CDR3 protein is CASSPPGPITYNEQFF. CDR3 DNA sequence: TGTGCCAGTAGTCCCCCGGGACCAATAACGTACAATGAGCAGTTCTTC.

The chain recombines TRBV28 with TRBJ2-4; D unresolved. Germline CDR1 reads MDHEN; CDR2 reads SYDVKM. Deletions cut 5 bases from V and 0 bases from J, with 8 bases between. The CDR3 spans 14 residues. The CDR3 is CASSQNLAKNIQYF. CDR3 DNA: TGTGCCAGCAGTCAGAACTTAGCCAAAAACATTCAGTACTTC.

The V gene is TRBV4-1, the J gene TRBJ2-3; D gene uncertain. The V end lost 4 bases, the J end lost 0 bases, and 11 bases lay between the germline ends. The CDR3 is 15 amino acids. Germline assignment: CDR1 MGHRA and CDR2 YSYEKL. As DNA, the CDR3 is TGCGCCAGCAGCCGCGAGTGGCGAAGCACAGATACGCAGTATTTT. Translated: CASSREWRSTDTQYF.

V usage is TRBV28 and J usage is TRBJ1-2; 8 bases are a match to TRBD1. The V segment lost 4 bases and the J segment 3 bases; nucleotides outside the gene matches: 10. This CDR3 comprises 16 residues. Germline V gene lookup returns CDR1 MDHEN and CDR2 SYDVKM. The CDR3 sequence: CASSSALLQGDYGYTF. As DNA, the CDR3 is TGTGCCAGCAGTTCAGCACTTTTACAGGGGGACTATGGCTACACCTTC.

The rearrangement links TRBV6-1 to TRBJ2-5; 10 nucleotides match TRBD1. CDR1 and CDR2 (germline): MNHNS, SASEGT. Germline trimming cut 4 bases from V and 4 bases from J; bases unmatched to any gene: 6. The CDR3 is made up of 15 amino acids. Written as DNA, the CDR3 is TGTGCCAGCAGTGCAAACCGGGACAGGGGAGAGACCCAGTACTTC. Translation: CASSANRDRGETQYF.

This rearrangement joins TRBV6-1 to TRBJ2-2; D is undetermined. The CDR3 is made up of 15 amino acids. Germline V gene data show CDR1 as MNHNS and CDR2 as SASEGT. Trimming pared 0 bases from V and 5 bases from J, leaving 10 bases between. The CDR3 DNA reads TGTGCCAGCAGTGAAGCTCCCGATAGGACCGGGGAGCTGTTTTTT. This gives the protein CASSEAPDRTGELFF.

The chain has TRBV10-2 and TRBJ2-1; 10 bases align to TRBD2. V trimming: 5 bases; J trimming: 10 bases; junction bases outside the gene matches: 5. CDR3 length equals 13 residues. CDR1 and CDR2 (germline): WSHSY, SAAADI. CDR3 in DNA: TGCGCCAGCAGTAAAAGCGGGAGGGGGGAGCAGTTCTTC. Translation: CASSKSGRGEQFF.

The genes are TRBV4-2 and TRBJ1-1, with TRBD1 identical over 8 bases. The CDR3 sequence is 16 residues long. Losses at the gene ends were 3 bases for V and 1 base for J; bases not matched to a gene: 7. Germline values: CDR1 LGHNA, CDR2 YNFKEQ. CDR3 DNA: TGTGCCAGCAGCCAGGCCCAGGGGGCGGCGAACACTGAAGCTTTCTTT. It encodes CASSQAQGAANTEAFF.

The V gene is TRBV5-5, the J gene TRBJ2-3, with D maybe TRBD1 (5 bases). Germline V gene sequence: CDR1 SGHKS, CDR2 YYEKEE (reference sequence). This CDR3 has 14 residues. V gave up 4 bases and J gave up 3 bases, with 12 bases separating them. The CDR3 DNA reads TGTGCCAGCAGCCTCAACCCAGGGACAGATACGCAGTATTTT. The encoded protein is CASSLNPGTDTQYF.

The rearrangement joins TRBV28 to TRBJ2-7; TRBD1 agrees at 8 bases. The junction had 5 bases not matched to a gene; V was cut back by 4 bases and J by 0 bases. The CDR3 has 15 amino acids. Germline lookup yields CDR1 MDHEN and CDR2 SYDVKM. The CDR3: CASSYTGTGSYEQYF. The CDR3 nucleotides are TGTGCCAGCAGTTACACCGGGACAGGCTCCTACGAGCAGTACTTC.